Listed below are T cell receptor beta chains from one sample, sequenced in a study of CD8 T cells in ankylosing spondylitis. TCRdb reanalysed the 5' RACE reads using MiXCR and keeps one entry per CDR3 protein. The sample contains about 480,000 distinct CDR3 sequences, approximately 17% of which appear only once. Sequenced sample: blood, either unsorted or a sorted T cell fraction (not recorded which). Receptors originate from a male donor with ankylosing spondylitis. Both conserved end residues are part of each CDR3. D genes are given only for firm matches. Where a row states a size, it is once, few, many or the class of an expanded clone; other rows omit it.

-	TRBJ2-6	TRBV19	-	CASRGSSGANVLTF	TGTGCCAGTAGGGGTAGCTCTGGGGCCAACGTCCTGACTTTC
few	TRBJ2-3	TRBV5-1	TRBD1	CASSSRQGAKDTQYF	TGCGCCAGCAGCTCTCGACAGGGGGCGAAAGATACGCAGTATTTT
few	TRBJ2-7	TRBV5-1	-	CASRPIAGTGTYEQYF	TGCGCCAGCAGGCCTATTGCCGGGACGGGAACCTACGAGCAGTACTTC
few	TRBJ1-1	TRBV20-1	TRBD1	CSARPLDRGATEAFF	TGCAGTGCTAGACCTCTTGACAGGGGGGCCACTGAAGCTTTCTTT
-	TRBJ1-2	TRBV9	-	CASSEGLFNGYTF	TGTGCCAGCAGCGAAGGACTCTTCAATGGCTACACCTTC
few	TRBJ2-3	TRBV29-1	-	CSVFGPNTDTQYF	TGCAGCGTTTTCGGGCCCAACACAGATACGCAGTATTTT
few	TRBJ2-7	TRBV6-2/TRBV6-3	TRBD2	CASTSSAGAYEQYF	TGTGCCAGCACCTCCTCAGCGGGAGCTTACGAGCAGTACTTC
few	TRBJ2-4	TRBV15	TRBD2	CATSRGLAENIQYF	TGTGCCACCAGCCGTGGACTAGCGGAAAACATTCAGTACTTC
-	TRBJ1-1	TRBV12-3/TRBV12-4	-	CASSLIGRGLKGGNTEAFF	TGTGCCAGCAGTTTAATCGGGCGGGGCCTTAAAGGTGGTAACACTGAAGCTTTCTTT
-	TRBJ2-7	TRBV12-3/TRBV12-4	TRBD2	CASSIAGGPHEQYF	TGTGCCAGCTCTATAGCGGGAGGGCCTCATGAGCAGTACTTC
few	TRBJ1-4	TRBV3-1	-	CASSQGTGRIDEKLFF	TGTGCCAGCAGCCAAGGGACGGGACGGATCGATGAAAAACTGTTTTTT
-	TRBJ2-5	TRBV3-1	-	CASSQRGGGQETQYF	TGTGCCAGCAGCCAACGAGGTGGAGGGCAAGAGACCCAGTACTTC
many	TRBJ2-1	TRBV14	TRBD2	CASSQASSGRGEQFF	TGTGCCAGCAGCCAAGCCTCTAGCGGGAGAGGTGAGCAGTTCTTC
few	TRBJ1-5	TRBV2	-	CASRVDSLSNQPQHF	TGTGCCAGCAGGGTGGACAGTCTTAGCAATCAGCCCCAGCATTTT
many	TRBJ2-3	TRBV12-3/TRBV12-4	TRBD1	CASSRDRKTDTQYF	TGTGCCAGCAGCAGGGACAGAAAGACAGATACGCAGTATTTT
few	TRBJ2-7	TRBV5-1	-	CASSPLAGGGEQYF	TGCGCCAGCAGCCCCCTTGCTGGAGGAGGCGAGCAGTACTTC
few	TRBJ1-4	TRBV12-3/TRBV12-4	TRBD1	CASSGQGEEKLFF	TGTGCCAGCAGCGGACAGGGGGAAGAAAAACTGTTTTTT
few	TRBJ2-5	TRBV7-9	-	CASTRIQETQYF	TGTGCCAGCACCCGCATCCAAGAGACCCAGTACTTC
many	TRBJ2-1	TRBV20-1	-	CSARPLSSYNEQFF	TGCAGTGCTAGACCGCTGAGCTCCTACAATGAGCAGTTCTTC
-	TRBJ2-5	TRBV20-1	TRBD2	CSARGLPGLAGEETQYF	TGCAGTGCTAGAGGCCTACCCGGACTAGCGGGAGAAGAGACCCAGTACTTC
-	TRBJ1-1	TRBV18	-	CASSPGPQPGNTEAFF	TGTGCCAGCTCACCAGGGCCGCAACCGGGGAACACTGAAGCTTTCTTT
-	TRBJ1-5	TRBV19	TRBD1	CASKDRPSSSNQPQHF	TGTGCCAGTAAGGACAGGCCCAGTAGTAGCAATCAGCCCCAGCATTTT
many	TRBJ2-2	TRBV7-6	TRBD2	CASSLRGTSGPFGTGELFF	TGTGCCAGCAGCTTAAGAGGGACTAGCGGGCCCTTCGGGACCGGGGAGCTGTTTTTT
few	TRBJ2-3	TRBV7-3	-	CASSLSPLGDTQYF	TGTGCCAGCAGCTTAAGTCCCCTAGGAGATACGCAGTATTTT
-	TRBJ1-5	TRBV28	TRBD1	CASSFQTGAGNQPQHF	TGTGCCAGCAGTTTTCAGACAGGGGCTGGCAATCAGCCCCAGCATTTT
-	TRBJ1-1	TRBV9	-	CASSPAPESGTEAFF	TGTGCCAGCAGCCCCGCCCCAGAGTCAGGCACTGAAGCTTTCTTT
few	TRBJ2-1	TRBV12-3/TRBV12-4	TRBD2	CASSLLLRGLAGRNDGQFF	TGTGCCAGCAGTTTATTGTTACGTGGACTAGCGGGACGCAATGACGGGCAGTTCTTC
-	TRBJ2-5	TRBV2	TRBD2	CASSETSGGQETQYF	TGTGCCAGCAGTGAGACTAGCGGAGGCCAAGAGACCCAGTACTTC
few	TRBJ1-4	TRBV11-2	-	CASSPGGSNEKLFF	TGTGCCAGCAGCCCGGGGGGGTCTAATGAAAAACTGTTTTTT
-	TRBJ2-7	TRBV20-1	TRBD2	CSARVVTSAVYEQYF	TGCAGTGCTAGAGTGGTGACTAGCGCAGTCTACGAGCAGTACTTC
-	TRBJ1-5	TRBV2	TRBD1	CASWTGSNQPQHF	TGTGCCAGTTGGACAGGGAGCAATCAGCCCCAGCATTTT
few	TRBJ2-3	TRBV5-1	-	CASSPRSSTDTQYF	TGCGCCAGCAGCCCCCGGAGCAGCACAGATACGCAGTATTTT
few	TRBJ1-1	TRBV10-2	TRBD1	CASRPGQGAEAFF	TGCGCCAGCAGACCCGGACAGGGGGCTGAAGCTTTCTTT
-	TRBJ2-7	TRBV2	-	CASSNRAASIYEQYF	TGTGCCAGCAGCAACAGGGCTGCTTCCATCTACGAGCAGTACTTC
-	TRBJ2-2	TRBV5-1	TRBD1	CASSFRQGPTGELFF	TGCGCCAGCAGCTTCAGACAGGGCCCCACCGGGGAGCTGTTTTTT
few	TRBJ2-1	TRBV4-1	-	CASSLPRRLGNEQFF	TGCGCCAGCAGCCTCCCACGCCGTTTGGGCAATGAGCAGTTCTTC
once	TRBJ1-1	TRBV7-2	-	CATRMGNTEAFF	TGTGCCACCCGTATGGGGAACACTGAAGCTTTCTTT
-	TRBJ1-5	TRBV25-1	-	CASSGAHSNQPQHF	TGTGCCAGCAGTGGAGCGCATAGCAATCAGCCCCAGCATTTT
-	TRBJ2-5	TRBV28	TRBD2	CASSSPTSGGPKEAETQYF	TGTGCCAGCAGTTCCCCGACTAGCGGGGGGCCCAAGGAGGCTGAGACCCAGTACTTC
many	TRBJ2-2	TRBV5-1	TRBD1	CASSLRPRDSETGELFF	TGCGCCAGCAGCCTACGACCTCGGGACAGTGAGACCGGGGAGCTGTTTTTT
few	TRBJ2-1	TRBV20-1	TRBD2	CSASYASGRYNEQFF	TGCAGTGCTAGTTACGCTAGCGGGAGGTACAATGAGCAGTTCTTC
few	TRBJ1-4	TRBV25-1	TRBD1	CASSEFEGARPTNEKLFF	TGTGCCAGCAGTGAATTTGAGGGGGCGCGACCCACTAATGAAAAACTGTTTTTT
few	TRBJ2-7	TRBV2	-	CASSVEGGSLHEQYF	TGTGCCAGCAGTGTAGAAGGAGGGAGTCTCCACGAGCAGTACTTC
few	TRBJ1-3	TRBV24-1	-	CATNTSSGNTIYF	TGTGCCACCAATACATCCTCTGGAAACACCATATATTTT
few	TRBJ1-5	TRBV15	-	CATSRDLSNQPQHF	TGTGCCACCAGCAGAGATTTGAGCAATCAGCCCCAGCATTTT
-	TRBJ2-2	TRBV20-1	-	CSAIRGLSTGELFF	TGCAGTGCTATACGGGGGCTTAGCACCGGGGAGCTGTTTTTT
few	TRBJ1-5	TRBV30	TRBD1	CAWSRTGGQPQHF	TGTGCCTGGAGTCGGACAGGGGGTCAGCCCCAGCATTTT
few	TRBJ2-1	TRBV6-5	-	CASSYSGPEYNEQFF	TGTGCCAGCAGTTACTCGGGCCCAGAATACAATGAGCAGTTCTTC
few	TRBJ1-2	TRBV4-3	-	CASSQDLGTYGYTF	TGCGCCAGCAGCCAAGATCTCGGGACCTATGGCTACACCTTC
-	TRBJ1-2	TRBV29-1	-	CSVQGRGYGYTF	TGCAGCGTCCAGGGACGGGGCTATGGCTACACCTTC
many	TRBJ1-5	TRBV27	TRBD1	CASSPRGLIQPQHF	TGTGCCAGCAGTCCGAGGGGGCTGATTCAGCCCCAGCATTTT
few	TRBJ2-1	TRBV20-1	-	CSASWGRDEQFF	TGCAGTGCTAGCTGGGGACGCGATGAGCAGTTCTTC
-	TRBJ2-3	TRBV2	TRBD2	CASRGLAGGSQYF	TGTGCCAGCAGAGGACTAGCGGGGGGTTCGCAGTATTTT
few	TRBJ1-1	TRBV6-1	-	CASSTRGGGNTEAFF	TGTGCCAGCAGTACCCGGGGGGGCGGGAACACTGAAGCTTTCTTT